The clone carrying this T cell receptor (beta chain) has just a few counts. The V and J ends lost 8 bases and 5 bases respectively, with 13 bases between them. Looked up from germline, CDR1 is SNHLY and CDR2 is FYNNEI. CDR3 size: 13 residues. This sample stems from a study of T-cell reconstitution after alpha-beta-depleted transplantation in children. Unique molecular identifiers were built into the TCRbeta library. Each CDR3 protein gets one entry after TCRdb re-called the PCR reads with MiXCR. The sample has about 270,000 distinct CDR3 sequences, about 10% seen once. This receptor was taken from a human donor who donated a stem cell graft to a child with SCID. This specimen was PBMCs from the stem cell graft donor, taken from the stem cell graft. This chain links TRBV2 with TRBJ1-5; D not resolved. The CDR3 nucleotides read TGTGCCAGCCATACCCACGGTGATCAGCCCCAGCATTTT. It encodes CASHTHGDQPQHF.